This TCR beta chain was recovered during a study of blood T cells in healthy people across ages. Peripheral blood was drawn, about 9.7 milliliters per donor. The extraction recovered at least 5.5 micrograms of total RNA per sample. Primed by a sample-barcoded 5' primer and a J-beta primer mix, a second PCR proceeded for roughly 6 to 12 cycles. TCRdb ran MiXCR on the 5' RACE reads and lists one entry per CDR3 protein. The data hold more than 1,000,000 distinct CDR3 sequences, with approximately 25% observed a single time. CDR3 length equals 13 residues. Germline V lookup: CDR1 SGHDN, CDR2 FVKESK. J lost 1 base, V lost 7 bases, and 1 base had no gene match. The same sample was also used in a study of T cells of mothers and their children. This second study says: Addition of sample barcodes and 2-4 random nucleotides occurred through the M1S primer of the second PCR. No T cell clones of persistent microchimeric origin were detected.

The J gene is TRBJ2-4, the V gene TRBV14; 7 nucleotides align to TRBD2. Input material: blood. The origin of this receptor is a girl aged 2-10 years in good health. CDR3 amino acids: CASKGGAKNIQYF. In DNA, the CDR3 is TGTGCCAGCAAGGGAGGGGCCAAAAACATTCAGTACTTC.